The clone carrying this TCR beta chain has a count of ten or more. The sample belongs to a study of blood T cell repertoires in COVID-19. Study-level information: Sites across the United States, Italy and Spain contributed samples from acute and convalescent COVID-19. T cells, B-cell-depleted T cells, or PBMCs provided the cDNA or gDNA that served as material.

Deletions cut 7 bases from V and 12 bases from J, with 18 bases between. The CDR3 spans 12 residues. Original processing methods: Estimation of nucleated cell counts was performed using reference gene primer amplification. The data were produced by immunoSEQ multiplex PCR, yet TCRdb's version contains in-frame clones alone and is incomplete. D and trimming come from the DNA, and the V and J calls and clone size come from that table. Among about 88,000 clones listed, more than 70% were seen once. Sequencing input: peripheral blood. This chain connects TRBV12-3 or TRBV12-4 to TRBJ1-1, with a tentative D call TRBD1 (5 bases). The TCR originated in a woman aged 70-85 years with acute or convalescent COVID-19. The CDR3 DNA follows: TGTGCCAGCACCGCGGGCGGGGGTAGTACTTTCTTT. Translating it yields CASTAGGGSTFF.